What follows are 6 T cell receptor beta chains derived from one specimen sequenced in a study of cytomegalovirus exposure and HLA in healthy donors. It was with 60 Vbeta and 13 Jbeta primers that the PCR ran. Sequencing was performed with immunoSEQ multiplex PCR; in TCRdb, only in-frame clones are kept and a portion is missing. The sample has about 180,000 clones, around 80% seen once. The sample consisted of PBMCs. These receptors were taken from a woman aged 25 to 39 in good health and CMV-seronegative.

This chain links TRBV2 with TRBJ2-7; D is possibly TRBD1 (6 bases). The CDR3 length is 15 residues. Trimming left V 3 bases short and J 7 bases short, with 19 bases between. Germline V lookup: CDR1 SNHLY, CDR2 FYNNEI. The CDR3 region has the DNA TGTGCCAGCAGTGATGTGGGCAGGGGCCGTCCGGAGCAGTACTTC. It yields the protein CASSDVGRGRPEQYF.

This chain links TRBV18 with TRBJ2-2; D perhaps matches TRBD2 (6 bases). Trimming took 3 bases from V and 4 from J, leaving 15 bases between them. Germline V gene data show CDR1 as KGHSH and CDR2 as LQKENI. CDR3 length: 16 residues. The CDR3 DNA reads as TGTGCCAGCTCACCGACCGGGACTCTGATCACCGGGGAGCTGTTTTTT. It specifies CASSPTGTLITGELFF.

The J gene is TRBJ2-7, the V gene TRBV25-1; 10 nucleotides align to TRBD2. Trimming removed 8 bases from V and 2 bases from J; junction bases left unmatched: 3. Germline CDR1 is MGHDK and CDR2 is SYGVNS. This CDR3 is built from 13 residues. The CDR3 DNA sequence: TGTGCCAGCTCACTAGCGGGGCCCTACGAGCAGTACTTC. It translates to CASSLAGPYEQYF.

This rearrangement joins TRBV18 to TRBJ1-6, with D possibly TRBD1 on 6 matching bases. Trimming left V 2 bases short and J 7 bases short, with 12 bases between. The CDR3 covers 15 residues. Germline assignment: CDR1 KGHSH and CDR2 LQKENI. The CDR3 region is CASSPFETGNSPLHF. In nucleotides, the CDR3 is TGTGCCAGCTCACCATTCGAAACAGGGAATTCACCCCTCCACTTT.

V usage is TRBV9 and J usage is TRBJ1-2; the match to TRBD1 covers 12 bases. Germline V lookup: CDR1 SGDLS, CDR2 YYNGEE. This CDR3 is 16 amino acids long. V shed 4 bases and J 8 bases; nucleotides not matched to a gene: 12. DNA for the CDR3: TGTGCCAGCAGCCCTCGAGGGACAGGGGGCAAGGACGGCTACACCTTC. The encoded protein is CASSPRGTGGKDGYTF.

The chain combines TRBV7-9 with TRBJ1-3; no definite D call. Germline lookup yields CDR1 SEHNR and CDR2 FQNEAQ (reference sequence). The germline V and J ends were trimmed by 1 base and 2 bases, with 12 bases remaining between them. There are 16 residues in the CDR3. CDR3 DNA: TGTGCCAGCAGCTTAGGAGAAGGAGTCGCTGGAAACACCATATATTTT. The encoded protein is CASSLGEGVAGNTIYF.